A single sample is the source of the 22 T cell receptor beta chains below, sequenced in a study of T-cell reconstitution after alpha-beta-depleted transplantation in children (dated by TCRdb to about 2016). The protocol used for the library was PCR. Sequencing relied on an Illumina HiSeq 2500. TCR library preparation used molecular barcoding, with unique molecular identifiers applied to normalize quantification of the TCRbeta repertoire. The public reads were reanalyzed by TCRdb: fastp trimming at Q25, MiXCR alignment, in-frame beta chains only. Each entry merges the rows of one CDR3 protein and shows their most common DNA and genes. Within this sample are 300,000 or so distinct CDR3 sequences, with more than 8% of them counted one time only. Together, the top ten hold roughly 9.1% of the sample. The sample here was PBMCs from the stem cell graft donor, taken from the stem cell graft. The receptor set was obtained from a human donor who donated a stem cell graft to a child with SCID.

This clonotype was observed a handful of times. The gene calls are TRBV12-3 or TRBV12-4 and TRBJ1-2; 8 bases match TRBD1. J gave up 7 bases and V 5 bases, and 6 bases lay outside the gene matches. The CDR3 runs 13 residues. The CDR3 protein is CASSPRQGSGYTF. CDR3 DNA sequence: TGTGCCAGCAGTCCACGACAGGGGAGTGGCTACACCTTC.

This clonotype has more than one count but fewer than ten. The chain carries TRBV20-1 and TRBJ2-7; TRBD1 matches 9 bases. The CDR3 totals 14 residues. V lost 6 bases to trimming and J lost 3 bases; unmatched junction nucleotides: 9. Looked up from germline, CDR1 is DFQATT and CDR2 is SNEGSKA (reference sequence). The CDR3 protein is CSASRDRVHYEQYF. As DNA, the CDR3 is TGCAGTGCGAGCCGGGACAGGGTTCACTACGAGCAGTACTTC.

This clonotype has ten or more counts. The chain has TRBV4-2 and TRBJ2-1, with D perhaps TRBD2 (5 bases). The CDR3 contains 13 residues. V was shortened by 0 bases and J by 13 bases, with 13 bases between the two germline ends. Germline CDR1 and CDR2: LGHNA and YNFKEQ. The CDR3 reads CASSQDRAGTQFF. The CDR3 DNA reads as TGTGCCAGCAGCCAAGATAGGGCGGGTACCCAGTTCTTC.

The chain carries TRBV4-2 and TRBJ1-1, with D tentatively TRBD1 (6 bases). The V and J ends lost 0 bases and 1 base respectively, with 9 bases between them. Germline lookup yields CDR1 LGHNA and CDR2 YNFKEQ. This CDR3 region has 15 residues. CDR3 sequence: CASSQEVGGNTEAFF. The CDR3 DNA is TGTGCCAGCAGCCAAGAGGTAGGGGGGAACACTGAAGCTTTCTTT.

This chain connects TRBV7-3 to TRBJ2-1; 12 bases match TRBD1. CDR1 is SGHTA and CDR2 is FQGTGA in the germline V gene. V was pared by 4 bases and J by 8 bases, with 6 bases of the junction left unmatched. The CDR3 totals 15 residues. The CDR3 sequence: CASSSGQGAVDEQFF. The CDR3 coding sequence is TGTGCCAGCAGCTCGGGACAGGGGGCTGTCGATGAGCAGTTCTTC.

J is TRBJ2-3 and V is TRBV19; D is unclear. V lost 5 bases and J 2 bases, leaving 11 bases between the germline ends. Germline assignment: CDR1 LNHDA and CDR2 SQIVND (reference sequence). The CDR3 runs 14 residues. CDR3 sequence reads: CASSLPGTTDTQYF. The CDR3, as DNA: TGTGCCAGTAGTCTCCCGGGCACCACAGATACGCAGTATTTT.

This clonotype has at least ten counts. The V and J genes are TRBV7-9 and TRBJ2-1; weak D call: TRBD2 (5 bases). V lost 5 bases and J 0 bases, leaving 17 bases between the germline ends. Germline V gives CDR1 SEHNR, CDR2 FQNEAQ (reference sequence). The CDR3 is 17 amino acids. CDR3 amino acids: CASSTPPQGSSYNEQFF. DNA for the CDR3: TGTGCCAGCAGCACCCCCCCCCAAGGGAGCTCCTACAATGAGCAGTTCTTC.

This clonotype was counted ten times or more. This chain links TRBV28 with TRBJ2-3, with 7 nucleotides matching TRBD2. This CDR3 is built from 14 residues. Germline-derived CDR1 and CDR2 are MDHEN and SYDVKM. The ends lost 6 bases at V and 5 bases at J; junction bases unmatched: 8. The CDR3: CASRLTGGRDTQYF. CDR3 nucleotide sequence: TGTGCCAGCAGGTTGACGGGAGGAAGAGATACGCAGTATTTT.

This clonotype was seen ten or more times. V is TRBV2 and J is TRBJ2-2, with 9 bases lining up with TRBD2. The CDR3 runs to 14 residues. Germline CDR1 SNHLY, CDR2 FYNNEI. J lost 3 bases, V lost 5 bases, and 1 base had no gene match. CDR3 in amino acids: CASSWTSDTGELFF. Here the CDR3 DNA reads TGTGCCAGCAGTTGGACTAGCGACACCGGGGAGCTGTTTTTT.

The chain has TRBV2 and TRBJ1-3, with a possible D match to TRBD1 (5 bases). From germline, CDR1 is SNHLY and CDR2 FYNNEI. The V and J ends lost 1 base and 4 bases respectively, with 20 bases between them. This CDR3 contains 18 residues. Here the CDR3 reads CASSEGSRMTAKGNTIYF. CDR3 bases: TGTGCCAGCAGTGAAGGTTCCCGGATGACAGCGAAAGGAAACACCATATATTTT.

This clonotype was seen repeatedly, ten times or more. The chain uses TRBV20-1 and TRBJ2-3, with 10 bases that match TRBD2. CDR1 is DFQATT, CDR2 SNEGSKA, per germline (reference sequence). This CDR3 has 13 amino acids. After removal of 6 bases from V and 4 bases from J, the junction contained 4 bases not matched to a gene. The CDR3 region is CSANLAGADTQYF. The CDR3 DNA sequence: TGCAGTGCAAACCTAGCGGGGGCAGATACGCAGTATTTT.

J is TRBJ2-7 and V is TRBV4-1; D remains unclear. The CDR3 covers 15 residues. Germline lookup yields CDR1 MGHRA and CDR2 YSYEKL. Trimming took off 0 bases at V and 0 bases at J, with 9 bases between the two ends. CDR3 residues: CASSQDRDRSYEQYF. DNA for the CDR3: TGCGCCAGCAGCCAAGATCGCGACCGCTCCTACGAGCAGTACTTC.

Remarks on this clonotype: At one of its ends the junction is not consistent with the germline gene, which may arise from a read error. The genes are TRBV20-1 and TRBJ2-3; 13 bases are a match to TRBD2. Per the germline V gene, CDR1 is DFQATT and CDR2 is SNEGSKA (reference sequence). CDR3 length equals 17 residues. For the CDR3, the DNA is TGCTGTGCTAGCGGACTAGCGGGGGTTCGGGGCACAGATACGCAGTATTTT. Amino acid sequence: CCASGLAGVRGTDTQYF.

This clonotype was seen ten or more times. The rearrangement uses TRBV20-1 and TRBJ1-2, with TRBD1 as a possible D gene (5 bases). In germline, CDR1 is DFQATT, CDR2 SNEGSKA (reference sequence). The CDR3 is 12 amino acids. Trimming cost V 2 bases and J 10 bases, with 14 bases left between them. The CDR3 region has the DNA TGCAGTGCTAGAAATGGCGGGGGTGACTACACCTTC. Translated, it gives CSARNGGGDYTF.

This chain connects TRBV6-1 to TRBJ2-4, with D possibly matching TRBD2 (5 bases). The length of the CDR3 is 14 residues. V was pared by 5 bases and J by 5 bases, with 13 bases between. Germline V gene data show CDR1 as MNHNS and CDR2 as SASEGT. In DNA, the CDR3 is TGTGCCAGCAGTCTCTTAAACGGGGAAAACATTCAGTACTTC. It yields the protein CASSLLNGENIQYF.

This sequence joins TRBV10-3 and TRBJ2-1; TRBD2 matches 12 bases. V shed 11 bases, J shed 6 bases, and the junction held 8 bases outside the gene matches. In germline, CDR1 is ENHRY, CDR2 SYGVKD. CDR3 size: 14 residues. CDR3 bases: TGTGCCTCAAGACTAGCGGGGGAGACCAATGAGCAGTTCTTC. Its protein product is CASRLAGETNEQFF.

This clonotype was recorded at least ten times. The chain links TRBV7-9 to TRBJ1-1, with D unresolved. Trimming left V 4 bases short and J 7 bases short, with 16 bases between. The germline CDR1 and CDR2 sequences are SEHNR and FQNEAQ (reference sequence). The CDR3 length is 14 residues. This CDR3 is CASSSRADINEAFF. The CDR3 DNA reads as TGTGCCAGCAGCTCCCGGGCGGATATTAATGAAGCTTTCTTT. The complete variable domain, with remaining parts taken from reference TRBV7-9 and TRBJ1-1, reads DTGVSQNPRHKITKRGQNVTFRCDPISEHNRLYWYRQTLGQGPEFLTYFQNEAQLEKSRLLSDRFSAERPKGSFSTLEIQRTEQGDSAMYLCASSSRADINEAFFGQGTRLTVV.

This clonotype was recorded a few times. The J gene is TRBJ2-1, the V gene TRBV20-1; 10 positions agree with TRBD1. Trimming removed 5 bases from V and 4 bases from J; junction bases left unmatched: 8. The CDR3 totals 15 residues. CDR1 is DFQATT, CDR2 SNEGSKA, per germline (reference sequence). CDR3: CSAPEGQGKYNEQFF. The CDR3 DNA reads as TGCAGTGCTCCCGAGGGACAGGGGAAGTACAATGAGCAGTTCTTC.

The rearrangement links TRBV5-1 to TRBJ2-5, with D hard to call. CDR3 size: 13 residues. Germline CDR1 is SGHRS and CDR2 is YFSETQ. Trimming removed 0 bases at V and 5 bases at J, with 8 bases between. The CDR3 protein is CASSLAAGETQYF. The CDR3 region has the DNA TGCGCCAGCAGCTTGGCCGCCGGGGAGACCCAGTACTTC.

The chain recombines TRBV5-1 with TRBJ1-1; D may be TRBD1 (6 bases). V was cut by 4 bases and J by 7 bases, with 14 bases left in between. Germline V gene data show CDR1 as SGHRS and CDR2 as YFSETQ. CDR3 length: 13 amino acids. CDR3 amino acids: CASSIRTDNEAFF. As DNA, the CDR3 is TGCGCCAGCAGCATAAGGACAGATAATGAAGCTTTCTTT.

The sample holds a few counts of this clonotype. The chain carries TRBV11-2 and TRBJ2-5, with D unclear. The CDR3 spans 11 residues. Germline CDR1 and CDR2: SGHAT and FQNNGV. With 2 bases removed from V and 10 bases from J, the gap between germline ends came to 8 bases. CDR3 residues: CASSLRTDQYF. The CDR3 DNA reads as TGTGCCAGCAGCTTACGTACTGACCAGTACTTC.

This clonotype was found many times. V usage is TRBV5-1 and J usage is TRBJ2-2; D not certain. The CDR3 loop spans 15 amino acids. Germline V gene lookup returns CDR1 SGHRS and CDR2 YFSETQ. Trimming took off 0 bases at V and 0 bases at J, with 6 bases between the two ends. The CDR3: CASSLDRPNTGELFF. CDR3 sequence (DNA): TGCGCCAGCAGCTTGGACAGACCGAACACCGGGGAGCTGTTTTTT.